The 23 T cell receptor beta chains given below trace back to one sample, sequenced in a study of T cell repertoires in cytomegalovirus infection. Via MiXCR, TCRdb re-called the reads, giving one row per CDR3 protein. This sample has 500,000 to 600,000 distinct CDR3 sequences, with more than 15% found just once. What was sequenced was CD8+ T cells from PBMCs. The receptors were gathered from a human donor in good health (CMV status not recorded). Some clones in this sample may be carry-over from other donors' samples.

This clonotype was seen a few times. The chain uses TRBV6-1 and TRBJ2-7, with 7 bases aligning to TRBD2. Germline assignment: CDR1 MNHNS and CDR2 SASEGT. CDR3 length: 14 residues. J gave up 7 bases and V 3 bases, and 9 bases lay outside the gene matches. CDR3 in DNA: TGTGCCAGCAGTGATCTAACTAGCGTTTGGGAGCAGTACTTC. Translated: CASSDLTSVWEQYF.

This sequence joins TRBV20-1 and TRBJ2-1; D is ambiguous. The CDR3 totals 11 residues. Germline CDR1 reads DFQATT; CDR2 reads SNEGSKA (reference sequence). V was cut by 2 bases and J by 6 bases, with 5 bases left in between. This chain's CDR3 is CSARSLNEQFF. The CDR3 DNA sequence: TGCAGTGCTAGAAGCCTCAATGAGCAGTTCTTC.

This chain links TRBV2 with TRBJ2-1; D call uncertain. The germline V and J ends were trimmed by 2 bases and 7 bases, with 0 bases remaining between them. The CDR3 sequence is 10 residues long. The V gene's germline CDR1 is SNHLY and CDR2 FYNNEI. CDR3 DNA: TGTGCCAGCAGTGAAAATGAGCAGTTCTTC. Its protein is CASSENEQFF.

This chain joins TRBV27 and TRBJ1-6; perhaps TRBD1 as D (5 bases). The CDR3 covers 17 residues. Germline CDR1 and CDR2: MNHEY and SMNVEV (reference sequence). V was shortened by 3 bases and J by 7 bases, with 19 bases between the two germline ends. CDR3 protein: CASSFLQGPSNNSPLHF. For the CDR3, the DNA is TGTGCCAGCAGTTTCTTGCAGGGCCCCTCCAACAATTCACCCCTCCACTTT.

This clonotype was counted a few times. The chain carries TRBV18 and TRBJ2-4; no firm D call. The CDR3 is 17 amino acids. V shed 3 bases and J shed 0 bases, with 15 bases lying between them. CDR1 and CDR2 (germline): KGHSH, LQKENI. CDR3: CASSPRPPGLAKNIQYF. CDR3 bases: TGTGCCAGCTCACCCAGGCCCCCAGGCCTAGCCAAAAACATTCAGTACTTC.

This clonotype came up many times. The chain employs TRBV11-2 and TRBJ2-7, with TRBD2 identical over 7 bases. CDR3 length equals 15 residues. V was pared by 5 bases and J by 1 base, with 8 bases of the junction left unmatched. Germline CDR1 reads SGHAT; CDR2 reads FQNNGV. CDR3 coding DNA: TGTGCCAGCAGCCTGAGCGGGACCCTATCCTACGAGCAGTACTTC. Protein product: CASSLSGTLSYEQYF.

Many counts were recorded for this clonotype. V usage is TRBV12-3 or TRBV12-4 and J usage is TRBJ1-3, with unresolved D. This CDR3 spans 13 amino acids. V was cut by 3 bases and J by 4 bases, with 7 bases left in between. The CDR3 here is CASSFDGGNTIYF. In nucleotides, the CDR3 is TGTGCCAGCAGTTTTGACGGGGGAAACACCATATATTTT.

This clonotype appeared many times. The chain has TRBV7-9 and TRBJ2-1; D is perhaps TRBD1 or TRBD2 (6 bases each). The CDR3 is 13 amino acids. CDR1 is SEHNR and CDR2 is FQNEAQ in the germline V gene (reference sequence). V lost 4 bases to trimming and J lost 7 bases, with 11 bases between them. The CDR3 sequence is CASSSGAENEQFF. The CDR3 coding sequence is TGTGCCAGCAGCTCGGGGGCGGAGAATGAGCAGTTCTTC.

The chain employs TRBV27 and TRBJ2-7; the D is unclear. V was shortened by 3 bases and J by 0 bases, with 9 bases between the two germline ends. The CDR3 loop spans 14 amino acids. Looked up from germline, CDR1 is MNHEY and CDR2 is SMNVEV (reference sequence). The CDR3 coding sequence is TGTGCCAGCAGTTTTGGTAAGGGCTCCTACGAGCAGTACTTC. Encoded protein: CASSFGKGSYEQYF.

The chain links TRBV14 to TRBJ1-4; D is unresolved. V was clipped by 2 bases and J by 6 bases, with 1 base between them. The germline gives CDR1 SGHDN, CDR2 FVKESK. The CDR3 length is 11 residues. The CDR3 coding sequence is TGTGCCAGCAGCCAACATGAAAAACTGTTTTTT. It is translated as CASSQHEKLFF. Full variable domain (remainder filled in from reference TRBV14 and TRBJ1-4): EAGVTQFPSHSVIEKGQTVTLRCDPISGHDNLYWYRRVMGKEIKFLLHFVKESKQDESGMPNNRFLAERTGGTYSTLKVQPAELEDSGVYFCASSQHEKLFFGSGTQLSVL.

This clonotype was found many times. The chain couples TRBV27 to TRBJ1-1, with a tentative D call TRBD1 (5 bases). CDR3 size: 14 residues. Germline CDR1 MNHEY, CDR2 SMNVEV (reference sequence). V lost 5 bases and J 4 bases, leaving 14 bases between the germline ends. CDR3 sequence (DNA): TGTGCCAGCAGTACCCAGGGCGAGGGCACTGAAGCTTTCTTT. Encoded protein: CASSTQGEGTEAFF.

There are a few counts of this clonotype. This chain links TRBV5-6 with TRBJ1-4; D not certain. With 2 bases removed from V and 4 bases from J, the gap between germline ends came to 9 bases. Germline V lookup: CDR1 SGHDT, CDR2 YYEEEE. The CDR3 spans 14 residues. CDR3 region: CASSLVSLNEKLFF. As DNA, the CDR3 is TGTGCCAGCAGCTTAGTCAGCCTTAATGAAAAACTGTTTTTT.

The chain joins TRBV6-2 or TRBV6-3 to TRBJ1-6; D is possibly TRBD1 (6 bases). V was shortened by 5 bases and J by 13 bases, with 18 bases between the two germline ends. This CDR3 is 14 amino acids long. Germline V CDR1 and CDR2: MNHEY, SVGEGT. The CDR3, as DNA: TGTGCCAGCAGTCATCAGGGGCCTCAGAGGCCCCTCCACTTT. This gives the protein CASSHQGPQRPLHF.

There are many counts of this clonotype. The V gene is TRBV10-3, the J gene TRBJ2-5; 9 bases are shared with TRBD2. Germline V lookup: CDR1 ENHRY, CDR2 SYGVKD. The V and J ends lost 0 bases and 5 bases, in that order; junction bases with no gene match: 7. The CDR3 runs to 16 residues. CDR3 coding DNA: TGTGCCATCAGTGAGTCGATGGCGGGGGGGTTCGAGACCCAGTACTTC. Its protein is CAISESMAGGFETQYF.

The rearrangement links TRBV18 to TRBJ1-5; 8 bases fit TRBD1. CDR1 is KGHSH and CDR2 is LQKENI in the germline V gene. CDR3 length equals 16 residues. V gave up 1 base and J gave up 3 bases; unmatched junction bases: 5. CDR3 region: CASSPRRDRFNQPQHF. CDR3 nucleotide sequence: TGTGCCAGCTCACCACGGAGGGACAGGTTCAATCAGCCCCAGCATTTT.

In this sample, this clonotype turned up many times. The chain couples TRBV7-9 to TRBJ1-5, with D unclear. Per germline, CDR1 SEHNR and CDR2 FQNEAQ (reference sequence). Trimming cost V 3 bases and J 9 bases, with 21 bases left between them. CDR3 size: 16 residues. The CDR3 nucleotides read TGTGCCAGCAGCTTCGAGATAGGCCCCGCCGGAGGGCCCCAGCATTTT. It translates to CASSFEIGPAGGPQHF.

The V and J genes are TRBV10-2 and TRBJ2-2; no definite D call. This CDR3 spans 16 amino acids. Trimming cost V 2 bases and J 3 bases, with 13 bases left between them. The germline V gene encodes CDR1 WSHSY and CDR2 SAAADI. CDR3 protein: CASSERVLRDTGELFF. CDR3 sequence (DNA): TGCGCCAGCAGTGAGCGAGTCCTTAGGGACACCGGGGAGCTGTTTTTT.

V is TRBV15 and J is TRBJ2-1; D is perhaps TRBD2 (7 bases). V was trimmed by 3 bases and J by 10 bases, leaving 22 bases between them. In germline, CDR1 is LNHNV, CDR2 YYDKDF (reference sequence). The CDR3 is made up of 16 amino acids. The CDR3 DNA sequence: TGTGCCACCAGCAGCGGGGGGCCTTATAGCAACGGGGAGCAGTTCTTC. Protein sequence: CATSSGGPYSNGEQFF. Combining the CDR3 with reference TRBV15 and TRBJ2-1 gives the whole variable domain DAMVIQNPRYQVTQFGKPVTLSCSQTLNHNVMYWYQQKSSQAPKLLFHYYDKDFNNEADTPDNFQSRRPNTSFCFLDIRSPGLGDTAMYLCATSSGGPYSNGEQFFGPGTRLTVL.

This clonotype was found many times. V is TRBV11-2 and J is TRBJ2-2; D unresolved. The CDR3 length is 14 residues. CDR1 and CDR2 from the germline V gene are SGHAT and FQNNGV. Trimming took off 8 bases at V and 1 base at J, with 11 bases between the two ends. The CDR3 DNA follows: TGTGCCAGCCCCCGAGATAGGAACACCGGGGAGCTGTTTTTT. Translating gives CASPRDRNTGELFF.

This clonotype was observed many times. The CDR3 DNA sequence: TGTGCCAGCAGCCACGGCCCGGACAGAACCTACGAGCAGTACTTC. The encoded protein is CASSHGPDRTYEQYF. V gene TRBV7-2 combines with J gene TRBJ2-7; tentatively, D is TRBD1 (6 bases). CDR3 length equals 15 residues. CDR1 SGHTA and CDR2 FQGNSA come from the germline V gene. The V and J ends lost 5 bases and 2 bases respectively, with 16 bases between them.

This clonotype was counted between two and nine times. CDR3 sequence reads: CASSPSHGTDYGYTF. CDR3 nucleotide sequence: TGTGCCAGCAGTCCCTCACACGGGACAGACTATGGCTACACCTTC. The chain recombines TRBV7-6 with TRBJ1-2, with 7 positions matching TRBD1. Germline CDR1 reads SGHVS; CDR2 reads FNYEAQ. V shed 6 bases and J 3 bases; nucleotides not matched to a gene: 10. CDR3 length: 15 amino acids.

This clonotype was found many times. The J gene is TRBJ2-7, the V gene TRBV6-5; 10 bases match TRBD2. Germline trimming cut 5 bases from V and 3 bases from J; bases unmatched to any gene: 4. From germline, CDR1 is MNHEY and CDR2 SVGAGI. The CDR3 is 14 amino acids. CDR3 protein: CASSTGTSDYEQYF. The CDR3 DNA sequence: TGTGCCAGCAGTACCGGGACTAGCGACTACGAGCAGTACTTC.

There are a few counts of this clonotype. V usage is TRBV27 and J usage is TRBJ2-3, with a weak D call TRBD1 (5 bases). Germline CDR1 is MNHEY and CDR2 is SMNVEV (reference sequence). This CDR3 is built from 14 residues. The V end lost 6 bases, the J end lost 5 bases, and 15 bases lay between the germline ends. Here the CDR3 reads CASRGVAALDTQYF. The CDR3 DNA reads TGTGCCAGCAGAGGGGTGGCGGCCTTAGATACGCAGTATTTT.